A single sample is the source of the 20 T cell receptor beta chains below, sequenced in a study of CD8 T cells in Susac syndrome (dated by TCRdb to between 2019 and 2020). The method behind the library was the immunoSEQ multiplex PCR assay. RNA was extracted with the RNeasy kit and roughly 0.45 to 1 ug was reverse transcribed using random hexamers. Through fastp at Q25 and MiXCR, TCRdb rebuilt clones from the public reads, retaining in-frame beta chains. Identical CDR3 protein sequences are pooled into one entry, listed with their most common genes and DNA. The sample includes some 150,000 distinct CDR3 sequences, with around 96% observed a single time. The ten largest make up 0.16% of the sample. The specimen was CD4+ T cells from PBMCs. These receptors all come from a human donor with Susac syndrome.

The CDR3 region is CASSTDRNQPQHF. CDR3 nucleotide sequence: TGTGCCAGCAGCACCGACAGGAATCAGCCCCAGCATTTT. The chain employs TRBV7-2 and TRBJ1-5; D may be TRBD1 (6 bases). Per germline, CDR1 SGHTA and CDR2 FQGNSA. The CDR3 extends over 13 amino acids. The V end lost 5 bases, the J end lost 4 bases, and 9 bases lay between the germline ends.

The chain uses TRBV20-1 and TRBJ2-6; 8 bases line up with TRBD1. This CDR3 comprises 15 residues. Germline V lookup: CDR1 DFQATT, CDR2 SNEGSKA (reference sequence). Unmatched junction bases numbered 3, after V lost 4 bases and J lost 1 base. In DNA, the CDR3 is TGCAGTGCTAATCAGGGGGCATCTGGGGCCAACGTCCTGACTTTC. This sequence encodes CSANQGASGANVLTF.

The J gene is TRBJ2-3, the V gene TRBV10-3; D ambiguous. The germline gives CDR1 ENHRY, CDR2 SYGVKD. The CDR3 length is 12 residues. With 3 bases removed from V and 5 bases from J, the gap between germline ends came to 6 bases. Here the CDR3 DNA reads TGTGCCATCAGTGATTGGGGAGATACGCAGTATTTT. Encoded protein: CAISDWGDTQYF.

The rearrangement joins TRBV20-1 to TRBJ2-2, with a tentative D call TRBD2 (7 bases). The germline gives CDR1 DFQATT, CDR2 SNEGSKA (reference sequence). The V gene lost 6 bases and the J gene lost 0 bases, with 14 bases spanning the gap. The CDR3 covers 15 residues. CDR3 coding DNA: TGCAGTGCCCGGGGGGCGGGAACGAACACCGGGGAGCTGTTTTTT. It specifies CSARGAGTNTGELFF.

The rearrangement links TRBV6-1 to TRBJ2-4, with D perhaps TRBD1 (7 bases). The germline CDR1 and CDR2 sequences are MNHNS and SASEGT. V lost 7 bases and J 6 bases, leaving 16 bases between the germline ends. The CDR3 spans 14 residues. In nucleotides, the CDR3 is TGTGCCAGCACCCCCTACCAGGGGGGAAACATTCAGTACTTC. Amino acid sequence: CASTPYQGGNIQYF.

In the case of this clonotype: One end of the junction does not line up with germline, which may come from a read error. Here the CDR3 DNA reads TGCAGCGTTGCCCCTTTGGAATACTACGGCTACACCTTC. This translates into CSVAPLEYYGYTF. V usage is TRBV29-1 and J usage is TRBJ1-2; no clear D. The CDR3 totals 13 residues. CDR1 SQVTM and CDR2 ANQGSEA come from the germline V gene.

The gene calls are TRBV12-3 or TRBV12-4 and TRBJ1-6, with a possible D match to TRBD1 (5 bases). The V and J ends lost 5 bases and 8 bases respectively, with 13 bases between them. The CDR3 runs 14 residues. CDR3 in DNA: TGTGCCAGCAGTGTCGGGACGGCTTATTCACCCCTCCACTTT. Protein product: CASSVGTAYSPLHF.

V gene TRBV20-1 combines with J gene TRBJ2-5; 7 positions match TRBD1. V lost 5 bases and J lost 4; bases outside the gene matches: 7. The CDR3 sequence is 13 residues long. Germline loops: CDR1 DFQATT, CDR2 SNEGSKA (reference sequence). In nucleotides, the CDR3 is TGCAGTGCTCGCAAGGCAGGGGGAGAGACCCAGTACTTC. Translated, it gives CSARKAGGETQYF.

This sequence joins TRBV29-1 and TRBJ1-1; no clear D gene. CDR1 and CDR2 (germline): SQVTM, ANQGSEA. The CDR3 is 12 amino acids. Between the trimmed V and J ends, which lost 4 bases and 1 base, there was a span of 7 bases. Here the CDR3 DNA reads TGCAGCGTTGGGGCACCGAACACTGAAGCTTTCTTT. This gives the protein CSVGAPNTEAFF.

J is TRBJ2-6 and V is TRBV6-5; possible D gene TRBD2, 6 bases. The CDR3 has 15 amino acids. Germline V gives CDR1 MNHEY, CDR2 SVGAGI. V gave up 8 bases and J gave up 1 base, with 12 bases separating them. DNA of the CDR3: TGTGCCAGCTCCGGGCTAGCGTCTGGGGCCAACGTCCTGACTTTC. This codes for CASSGLASGANVLTF.

The genes are TRBV7-9 and TRBJ2-1; TRBD2 agrees at 13 bases. Germline V lookup: CDR1 SEHNR, CDR2 FQNEAQ (reference sequence). Trimming at V came to 4 bases and at J to 3 bases, leaving 3 bases not matched to a gene. The CDR3 is made up of 16 amino acids. CDR3 nucleotide sequence: TGTGCCAGCAGCTCGGGACTAGCGGGGAGCTACAATGAGCAGTTCTTC. It specifies CASSSGLAGSYNEQFF.

CDR3 sequence reads: CAPVRAFF. The CDR3 DNA sequence: TGTGCCCCGGTGAGGGCTTTCTTT. The V call is TRBV24-1, the J call TRBJ1-1; no clear D gene. Trimming took off 12 bases at V and 11 bases at J, with 9 bases between the two ends. From germline, CDR1 is KGHDR and CDR2 SFDVKD. The CDR3 is 8 amino acids.

Here the CDR3 DNA reads TGCAGTCCCCACAGGAGGGACTCCTACGAGCAGTACTTC. Translated, it gives CSPHRRDSYEQYF. J is TRBJ2-7 and V is TRBV20-1, with a tentative D call TRBD2 (6 bases). The CDR3 spans 13 residues. The germline V gene has CDR1 DFQATT and CDR2 SNEGSKA (reference sequence). Trimming took 8 bases from V and 0 from J, leaving 14 bases between them.

The V gene is TRBV11-2, the J gene TRBJ1-2; 9 nucleotides agree with TRBD1. There are 16 residues in the CDR3. Per the germline V gene, CDR1 is SGHAT and CDR2 is FQNNGV. The V segment lost 2 bases and the J segment 2 bases; nucleotides outside the gene matches: 6. CDR3 DNA sequence: TGTGCCAGCAGCTTACTCGGGACAGGGACGAACTATGGCTACACCTTC. Translated, it gives CASSLLGTGTNYGYTF. Together with reference TRBV11-2 and TRBJ1-2, the CDR3 gives the full variable domain: EAGVAQSPRYKIIEKRQSVAFWCNPISGHATLYWYQQILGQGPKLLIQFQNNGVVDDSQLPKDRFSAERLKGVDSTLKIQPAKLEDSAVYLCASSLLGTGTNYGYTFGSGTRLTVV.

V and J are TRBV11-2 and TRBJ1-6; possibly TRBD1 for D (5 bases). Trimming cost V 1 base and J 0 bases, with 16 bases left between them. The CDR3 contains 19 residues. CDR1 and CDR2 (germline): SGHAT, FQNNGV. The CDR3 region is CASSLGTGLRSSYNSPLHF. CDR3 in DNA: TGTGCCAGCAGCTTAGGGACGGGACTGAGGAGCTCCTATAATTCACCCCTCCACTTT.

V usage is TRBV29-1 and J usage is TRBJ1-1; 7 nucleotides match TRBD1. Germline V CDR1 and CDR2: SQVTM, ANQGSEA. The CDR3 sequence is 13 residues long. The junction had 8 bases not matched to a gene; V was cut back by 6 bases and J by 4 bases. This CDR3 reads CSVGQGGPTEAFF. The CDR3 nucleotides read TGCAGCGTAGGCCAGGGGGGGCCCACTGAAGCTTTCTTT.

This clonotype was seen once. The chain joins TRBV9 to TRBJ1-2, with D perhaps matching TRBD1 (5 bases). Trimming shortened V by 4 bases and J by 8 bases, and 15 bases separated the two germline ends. From germline, CDR1 is SGDLS and CDR2 YYNGEE. The CDR3 length is 13 residues. The CDR3 DNA follows: TGTGCCAGCAGCTCCCGACAGATCTGGGGCTACACCTTC. It specifies CASSSRQIWGYTF.

The CDR3, as DNA: TGTGCCAGCACTAGGTCGGAAGAGACCCAGTACTTC. Its protein is CASTRSEETQYF. The J gene is TRBJ2-5, the V gene TRBV25-1; unclear D gene. CDR3 length: 12 residues. V shed 7 bases and J shed 3 bases, with 9 bases lying between them. Per germline, CDR1 MGHDK and CDR2 SYGVNS.

The chain is built from TRBV6-2 or TRBV6-3 and TRBJ1-5; tentative D call: TRBD1 (5 bases). Trimming pared 6 bases from V and 7 bases from J, leaving 16 bases between. Germline CDR1 MNHEY, CDR2 SVGEGT. The CDR3 runs to 14 residues. CDR3 sequence: CASRFTRGGQPQHF. The CDR3 nucleotides read TGTGCCAGCAGGTTTACTAGGGGAGGGCAGCCCCAGCATTTT.

This clonotype was seen a few times. CDR3 nucleotides: TGTGCCTCGAGCAGGTCCTACAATGAGCAGTTCTTC. Its protein is CASSRSYNEQFF. V usage is TRBV25-1 and J usage is TRBJ2-1; D is unresolved. Germline values: CDR1 MGHDK, CDR2 SYGVNS. Trimming took off 11 bases at V and 1 base at J, with 9 bases between the two ends. The CDR3 consists of 12 residues.